This T cell receptor beta chain was recorded in a study of CD8 T cell repertoires and HIV-1 epitope variants. Overall study context: Each of Twenty-five Gag and Nef epitope peptides stimulated a separate culture.

The protocol was immunoSEQ multiplex PCR, while the TCRdb copy is restricted to in-frame clones and leaves out a portion. The sample holds a few thousand clones, approximately 67% seen once. Note on this clone: Its antigen is unidentified.

From germline, CDR1 is LGHNA and CDR2 YNFKEQ. V lost 4 bases to trimming and J lost 3 bases, with 12 bases between them. The CDR3 contains 15 residues. The origin of this receptor is a male donor with HIV. The source material was cultured CD8+ T cells derived from PBMCs. The chain joins TRBV4-2 to TRBJ2-2, with D hard to call. CDR3 in DNA: TGTGCCAGCAGCCCAGAAGAGACTGACACCGGGGAGCTGTTTTTT. Its protein product is CASSPEETDTGELFF.